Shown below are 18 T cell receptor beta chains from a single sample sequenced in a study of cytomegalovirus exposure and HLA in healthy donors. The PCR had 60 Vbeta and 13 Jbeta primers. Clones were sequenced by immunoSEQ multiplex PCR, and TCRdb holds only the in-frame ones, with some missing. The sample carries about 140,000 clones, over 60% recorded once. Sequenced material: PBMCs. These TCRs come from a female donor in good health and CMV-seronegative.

CDR3 nucleotides: TGTGCCAGCAGCTTTCGGGACAGAGAGTTCTATGGCTACACCTTC. Its translation: CASSFRDREFYGYTF. This chain uses TRBV5-6 with TRBJ1-2, with TRBD1 matching over 7 bases. Per the germline V gene, CDR1 is SGHDT and CDR2 is YYEEEE. The V segment lost 2 bases and the J segment 4 bases; nucleotides outside the gene matches: 8. This CDR3 spans 15 amino acids.

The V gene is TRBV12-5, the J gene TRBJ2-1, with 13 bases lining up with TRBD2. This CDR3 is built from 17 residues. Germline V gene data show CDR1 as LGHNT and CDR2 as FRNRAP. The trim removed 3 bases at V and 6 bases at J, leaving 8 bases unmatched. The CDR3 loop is CASGFEILAGGPNEQFF. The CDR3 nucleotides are TGTGCTAGTGGTTTCGAAATACTAGCGGGGGGGCCCAATGAGCAGTTCTTC.

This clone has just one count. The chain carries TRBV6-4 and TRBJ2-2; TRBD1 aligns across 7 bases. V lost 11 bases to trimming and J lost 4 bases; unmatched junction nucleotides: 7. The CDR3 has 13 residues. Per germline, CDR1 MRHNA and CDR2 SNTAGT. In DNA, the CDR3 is TGTGCCTCTAGAGGGGGCACCACCGGGGAGCTGTTTTTT. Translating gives CASRGGTTGELFF.

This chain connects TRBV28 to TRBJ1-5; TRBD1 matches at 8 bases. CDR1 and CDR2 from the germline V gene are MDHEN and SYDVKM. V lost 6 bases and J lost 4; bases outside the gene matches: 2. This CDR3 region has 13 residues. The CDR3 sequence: CASRTGVNQPQHF. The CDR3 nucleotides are TGTGCCAGCAGGACAGGGGTAAATCAGCCCCAGCATTTT.

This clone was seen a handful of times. The chain's CDR3 is CASSLFYQGASYGYTF. DNA for the CDR3: TGTGCCAGCAGCTTGTTCTACCAGGGGGCCTCCTATGGCTACACCTTC. This chain connects TRBV5-6 to TRBJ1-2; 8 bases align to TRBD1. In germline, CDR1 is SGHDT, CDR2 YYEEEE. This CDR3 has 16 residues. The V segment lost 1 base and the J segment 4 bases; nucleotides outside the gene matches: 9.

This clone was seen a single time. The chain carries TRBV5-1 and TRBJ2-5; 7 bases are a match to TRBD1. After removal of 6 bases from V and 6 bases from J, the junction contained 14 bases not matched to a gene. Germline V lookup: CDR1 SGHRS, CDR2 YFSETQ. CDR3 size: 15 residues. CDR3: CASNVYDRVRQTQYF. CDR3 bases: TGCGCCAGCAACGTCTACGACAGGGTTCGCCAGACCCAGTACTTC.

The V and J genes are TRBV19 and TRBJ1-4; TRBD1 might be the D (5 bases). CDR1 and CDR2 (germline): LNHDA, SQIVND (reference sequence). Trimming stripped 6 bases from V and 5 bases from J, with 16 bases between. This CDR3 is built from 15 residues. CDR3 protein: CASRPGAGRNEKLFF. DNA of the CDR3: TGTGCCAGTAGACCCGGGGCGGGGCGGAATGAAAAACTGTTTTTT.

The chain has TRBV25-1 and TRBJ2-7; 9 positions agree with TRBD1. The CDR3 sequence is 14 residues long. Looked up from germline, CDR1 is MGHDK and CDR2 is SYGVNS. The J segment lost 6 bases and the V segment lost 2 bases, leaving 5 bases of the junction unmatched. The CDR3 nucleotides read TGTGCCAGCAGTGAAGTAGGGACAGGGCGCGAGCAGTACTTC. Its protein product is CASSEVGTGREQYF.

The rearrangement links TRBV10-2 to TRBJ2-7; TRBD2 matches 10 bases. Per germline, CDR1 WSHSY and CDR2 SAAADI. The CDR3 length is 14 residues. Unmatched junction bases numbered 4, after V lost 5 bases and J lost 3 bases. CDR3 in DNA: TGCGCCAGCAGTTGGACTAGCGGAGTCTACGAGCAGTACTTC. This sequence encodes CASSWTSGVYEQYF.

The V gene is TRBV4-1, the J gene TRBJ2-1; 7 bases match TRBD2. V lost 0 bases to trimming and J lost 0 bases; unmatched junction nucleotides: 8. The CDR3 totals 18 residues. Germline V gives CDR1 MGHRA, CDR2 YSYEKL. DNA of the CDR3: TGCGCCAGCAGCCAAGATCCGGGAGGCTATGACTCCTACAATGAGCAGTTCTTC. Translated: CASSQDPGGYDSYNEQFF.

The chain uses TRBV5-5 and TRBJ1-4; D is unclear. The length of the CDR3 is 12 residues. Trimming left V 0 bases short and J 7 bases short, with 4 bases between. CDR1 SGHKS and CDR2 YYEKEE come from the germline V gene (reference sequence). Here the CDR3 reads CASSLDGEKLFF. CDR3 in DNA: TGTGCCAGCAGCTTGGACGGTGAAAAACTGTTTTTT.

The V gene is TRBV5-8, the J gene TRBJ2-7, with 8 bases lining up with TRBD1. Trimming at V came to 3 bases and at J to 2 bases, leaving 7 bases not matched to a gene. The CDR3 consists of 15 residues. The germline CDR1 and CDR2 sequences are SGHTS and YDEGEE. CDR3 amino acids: CASSSAGTGTYEQYF. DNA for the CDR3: TGTGCCAGCAGCTCCGCCGGGACAGGCACCTACGAGCAGTACTTC.

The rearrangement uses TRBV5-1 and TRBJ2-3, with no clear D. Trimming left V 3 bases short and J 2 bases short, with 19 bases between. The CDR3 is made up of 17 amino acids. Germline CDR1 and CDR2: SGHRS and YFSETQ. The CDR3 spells CASSSEARLPNTDTQYF. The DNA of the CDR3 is TGCGCCAGCAGCTCAGAGGCCCGGTTGCCTAACACAGATACGCAGTATTTT.

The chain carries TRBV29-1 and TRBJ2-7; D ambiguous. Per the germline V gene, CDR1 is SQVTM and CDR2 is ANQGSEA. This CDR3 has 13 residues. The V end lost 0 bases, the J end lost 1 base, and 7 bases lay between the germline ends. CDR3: CSVEDRVSYEQYF. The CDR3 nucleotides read TGCAGCGTTGAAGATCGGGTGTCCTACGAGCAGTACTTC.

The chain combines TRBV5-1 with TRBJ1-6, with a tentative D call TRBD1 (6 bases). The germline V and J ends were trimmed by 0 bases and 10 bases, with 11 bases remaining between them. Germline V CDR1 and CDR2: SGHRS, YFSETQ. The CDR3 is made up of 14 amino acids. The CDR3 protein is CASSLEGDRSPLHF. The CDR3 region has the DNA TGCGCCAGCAGCTTGGAGGGGGATAGGTCACCCCTCCACTTT.

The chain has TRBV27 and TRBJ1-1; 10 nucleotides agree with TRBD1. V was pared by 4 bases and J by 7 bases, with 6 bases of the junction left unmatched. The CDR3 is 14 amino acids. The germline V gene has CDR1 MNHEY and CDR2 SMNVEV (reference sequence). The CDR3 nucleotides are TGTGCCAGCAGTTCGCAAGGACAGGGGGGTGAAGCTTTCTTT. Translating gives CASSSQGQGGEAFF.

As DNA, the CDR3 is TGTGCCAGCAGTGACTCGGTCAGAGCGCCTTATGGCTACACCTTC. The encoded protein is CASSDSVRAPYGYTF. The chain uses TRBV6-4 and TRBJ1-2; no clear D gene. Germline values: CDR1 MRHNA, CDR2 SNTAGT. The V end was cut by 0 bases, the J end by 5 bases, with 13 bases between. The CDR3 loop spans 15 amino acids.

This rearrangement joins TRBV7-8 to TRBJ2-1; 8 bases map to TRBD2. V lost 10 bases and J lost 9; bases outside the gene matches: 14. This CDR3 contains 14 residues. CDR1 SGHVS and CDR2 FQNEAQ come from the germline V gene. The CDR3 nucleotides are TGTGCCACAAAAAGCGGGAGCATGAATGGTGAGCAGTTCTTC. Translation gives CATKSGSMNGEQFF.